This TCR beta chain was recorded in a study of CD8 T cells in ankylosing spondylitis. Germline lookup yields CDR1 SNHLY and CDR2 FYNNEI. The V end was cut by 3 bases, the J end by 0 bases, with 9 bases between. CDR3 length equals 15 residues. Worth noting for this clonotype: Its antigen is still unknown.

TCR beta libraries were made by quantitative 5'-RACE with molecular barcodes. TCRdb independently ran MiXCR on the 5' RACE reads; one entry per CDR3 protein. The sample carries 350,000 or so distinct CDR3 sequences, around 8% recorded once. Broader study findings: Earlier reports found some motif variants in synovial fluid and blood in reactive arthritis. Made up of under ten highly homologous variants, a TCR beta motif appeared characteristic of ankylosing spondylitis blood.

The TCR comes from a male donor with ankylosing spondylitis. The sample taken for sequencing was blood, either unsorted or a sorted T cell fraction (not recorded which). The chain uses TRBV2 and TRBJ2-1; D ambiguous. The CDR3 DNA reads TGTGCCAGCAGTGAGGAACTAATCTCCTACAATGAGCAGTTCTTC. Its protein product is CASSEELISYNEQFF.